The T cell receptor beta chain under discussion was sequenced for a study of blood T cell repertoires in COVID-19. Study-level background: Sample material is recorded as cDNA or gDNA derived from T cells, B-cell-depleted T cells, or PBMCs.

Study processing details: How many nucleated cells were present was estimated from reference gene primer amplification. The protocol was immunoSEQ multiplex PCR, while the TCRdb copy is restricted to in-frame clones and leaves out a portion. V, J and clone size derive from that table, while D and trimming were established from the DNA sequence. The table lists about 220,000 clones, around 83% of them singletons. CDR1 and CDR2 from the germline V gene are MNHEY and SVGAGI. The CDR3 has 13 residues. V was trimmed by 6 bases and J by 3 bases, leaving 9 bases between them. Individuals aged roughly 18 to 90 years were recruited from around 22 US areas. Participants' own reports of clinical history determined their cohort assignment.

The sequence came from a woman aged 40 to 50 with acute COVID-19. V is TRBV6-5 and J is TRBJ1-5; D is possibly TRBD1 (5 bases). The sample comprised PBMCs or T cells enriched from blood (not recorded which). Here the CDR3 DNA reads TGTGCCAGCAGGGCAGGGATCAATCAGCCCCAGCATTTT. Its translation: CASRAGINQPQHF.